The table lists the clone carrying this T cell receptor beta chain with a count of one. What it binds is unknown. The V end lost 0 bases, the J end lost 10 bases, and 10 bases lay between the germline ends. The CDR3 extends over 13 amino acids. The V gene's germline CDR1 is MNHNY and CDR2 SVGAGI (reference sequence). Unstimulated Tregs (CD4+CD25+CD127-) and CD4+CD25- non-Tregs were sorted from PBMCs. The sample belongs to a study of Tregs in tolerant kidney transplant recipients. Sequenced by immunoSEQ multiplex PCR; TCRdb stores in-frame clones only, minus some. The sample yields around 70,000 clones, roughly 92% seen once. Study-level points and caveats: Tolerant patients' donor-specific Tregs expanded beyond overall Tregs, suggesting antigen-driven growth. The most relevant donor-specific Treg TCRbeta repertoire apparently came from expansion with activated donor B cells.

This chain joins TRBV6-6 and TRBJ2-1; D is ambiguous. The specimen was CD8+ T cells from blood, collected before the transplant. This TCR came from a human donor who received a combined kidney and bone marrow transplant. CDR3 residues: CASSYSLSREQFF. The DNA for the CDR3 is TGTGCCAGCAGTTACTCGTTGTCTCGGGAGCAGTTCTTC.